The 14 T cell receptor beta chains below all came from one sample that was sequenced in a study of post-analysis software for immune sequencing data. General study findings and limits: TRBV5-6, TRBV5-1 and TRBV20-1 belonged to a set of about five TRBV segments that were more frequent in patients than controls.

For these TCRs, the target antigens are not known. cDNA libraries for TCR beta contained unique molecular identifiers. Each CDR3 protein gets one entry after TCRdb re-called the PCR reads with MiXCR. The profile shows about 770,000 distinct CDR3 sequences, roughly 50% of them singletons. Sequencing was carried out using blood. The receptors were sampled from a girl aged 10 to 17 with multiple sclerosis.

This clonotype was detected once. V and J are TRBV7-2 and TRBJ2-1, with TRBD2 as a possible D gene (6 bases). Per germline, CDR1 SGHTA and CDR2 FQGNSA. CDR3 length: 16 amino acids. Trimming pared 5 bases from V and 6 bases from J, leaving 20 bases between. The CDR3 protein is CASSRRGGLLINEQFF. The CDR3 DNA is TGTGCCAGCAGCCGGCGGGGCGGCCTCCTCATCAATGAGCAGTTCTTC.

This clonotype was counted between two and nine times. V gene TRBV20-1 combines with J gene TRBJ2-5; TRBD1 matches 9 bases. V shed 3 bases and J 11 bases; nucleotides not matched to a gene: 16. CDR1 and CDR2 from the germline V gene are DFQATT and SNEGSKA (reference sequence). The CDR3 runs 15 residues. The DNA for the CDR3 is TGCAGTGCTAGTCGTAGGGGACAGGGTAGGTGGGAGCAGTACTTC. Translated, it gives CSASRRGQGRWEQYF.

This chain joins TRBV9 and TRBJ2-7, with D perhaps matching TRBD2 (6 bases). The closer fit of TRBJ2-5 to the DNA end suggests the J call may be wrong. Germline CDR1 SGDLS, CDR2 YYNGEE. The CDR3 consists of 14 residues. CDR3 bases: TGTGCCAGCAGCCCCACTAGCAGCCTTGGGACCCAGTACTTC. It encodes CASSPTSSLGTQYF.

This rearrangement joins TRBV20-1 to TRBJ2-1, with 8 bases matching TRBD1. Germline trimming cut 1 base from V and 0 bases from J; bases unmatched to any gene: 2. The germline V gene has CDR1 DFQATT and CDR2 SNEGSKA (reference sequence). This CDR3 is built from 15 residues. The CDR3 nucleotides read TGCAGTGCTAGAGGGACAGGGAGCTCCTACAATGAGCAGTTCTTC. Protein sequence: CSARGTGSSYNEQFF.

The chain employs TRBV7-2 and TRBJ1-5, with D unclear. The CDR3 has 15 residues. Germline V gives CDR1 SGHTA, CDR2 FQGNSA. Trimming took 1 base from V and 10 from J, leaving 17 bases between them. This chain's CDR3 is CASSLGVRSSGPQHF. Here the CDR3 DNA reads TGTGCCAGCAGCTTAGGCGTCCGCAGTTCGGGACCCCAGCATTTT.

This clonotype was observed at least ten times. This rearrangement joins TRBV29-1 to TRBJ2-1, with D hard to call. Germline CDR1 SQVTM, CDR2 ANQGSEA. The germline V and J ends were trimmed by 5 bases and 4 bases, with 6 bases remaining between them. CDR3 length: 11 residues. CDR3 sequence reads: CSVRPYNEQFF. In DNA, the CDR3 is TGCAGCGTTAGGCCGTACAATGAGCAGTTCTTC.

The chain combines TRBV29-1 with TRBJ1-2; the D gene is possibly TRBD1 (5 bases). Per the germline V gene, CDR1 is SQVTM and CDR2 is ANQGSEA. Trimming took off 3 bases at V and 10 bases at J, with 15 bases between the two ends. The length of the CDR3 is 12 residues. The CDR3 nucleotides read TGCAGCGTTGAGGGAAGAGGGGAGGTCTACACCTTC. Translated: CSVEGRGEVYTF. The full variable domain, its missing parts supplied by reference TRBV29-1 and TRBJ1-2, is SAVISQKPSRDICQRGTSLTIQCQVDSQVTMMFWYRQQPGQSLTLIATANQGSEATYESGFVIDKFPISRPNLTFSTLTVSNMSPEDSSIYLCSVEGRGEVYTFGSGTRLTVV.

The chain couples TRBV12-3 or TRBV12-4 to TRBJ2-7, with a possible D match to TRBD1 (5 bases). Trimming left V 2 bases short and J 3 bases short, with 11 bases between. The CDR3 extends over 14 amino acids. CDR3 bases: TGTGCCAGCAGTTTACGTTGGCAGGGCTACGAGCAGTACTTC. It yields the protein CASSLRWQGYEQYF.

This clonotype was counted many times. V gene TRBV5-1 combines with J gene TRBJ1-6; D is uncertain. V was cut by 4 bases and J by 9 bases, with 17 bases left in between. CDR1 and CDR2 (germline): SGHRS, YFSETQ. CDR3 length: 15 residues. Here the CDR3 DNA reads TGCGCCAGCAGCCCGGAGGCGATGGCGCCTTCACCCCTCCACTTT. It codes for CASSPEAMAPSPLHF.

This chain links TRBV27 with TRBJ2-4; D may be TRBD1 or TRBD2 (5 bases each). There are 12 residues in the CDR3. Trimming took 6 bases from V and 6 from J, leaving 9 bases between them. CDR1 MNHEY and CDR2 SMNVEV come from the germline V gene (reference sequence). The CDR3 sequence: CASSPGPNIQYF. In DNA form, the CDR3 reads TGTGCCAGCAGCCCGGGACCAAACATTCAGTACTTC.

This rearrangement joins TRBV6-2 or TRBV6-3 to TRBJ2-7, with 9 positions matching TRBD2. The ends lost 5 bases at V and 0 bases at J; junction bases unmatched: 8. This CDR3 region has 16 residues. Germline-derived CDR1 and CDR2 are MNHEY and SVGEGT. The CDR3: CASSHPMREGSYEQYF. The CDR3 DNA is TGTGCCAGCAGTCACCCGATGCGGGAGGGCTCCTACGAGCAGTACTTC.

This clonotype has just one count. The CDR3 protein is CASRLLQGVVADTQYF. The CDR3, as DNA: TGTGCCAGCAGGCTCCTACAGGGGGTGGTGGCAGATACGCAGTATTTT. The chain uses TRBV6-6 and TRBJ2-3; 8 bases map to TRBD1. V was clipped by 6 bases and J by 4 bases; unmatched bases: 12. Germline CDR1 is MNHNY and CDR2 is SVGAGI (reference sequence). CDR3 length: 16 amino acids.

This clonotype was counted a few times. CDR3 DNA: TGTGCCACCAGTGATTTTGGAGGAGAGGGCTCCTACAATGAGCAGTTCTTC. Its translation: CATSDFGGEGSYNEQFF. The V call is TRBV24-1, the J call TRBJ2-1; D may be TRBD2 (5 bases). CDR3 length: 17 residues. Germline assignment: CDR1 KGHDR and CDR2 SFDVKD. Trimming pared 1 base from V and 0 bases from J, leaving 12 bases between.

In nucleotides, the CDR3 is TGCGCCAGCAGCTTGGACGGGTGGAGCTCCTACAATGAGCAGTTCTTC. Amino acids: CASSLDGWSSYNEQFF. The chain combines TRBV5-1 with TRBJ2-1; no definite D call. The CDR3 has 16 amino acids. V dropped 0 bases and J dropped 0 bases, with 10 bases sitting between them. Germline V gene lookup returns CDR1 SGHRS and CDR2 YFSETQ.